This TCR beta chain was retrieved from a study of T cell responses to AZD1222 COVID-19 vaccine. Findings and caveats of the study: White British people made up most donors, females outnumbered males, and clonal diversity was possibly underestimated. Regions 160-218 and 743-854 dominated among vaccine-associated CD4 TCRs spanning spike. No repertoire was sampled before or during the peak T cell response, only after it. Close to half of all spike-specific TCRs reportedly target regions of the variants that are unmutated.

Only in-frame clones appear in the TCRdb table, and some are missing; sequencing was by immunoSEQ multiplex PCR. The data show 150,000 or so clones, around 91% seen once. The germline CDR1 and CDR2 sequences are LGHNA and YSLEER. V was pared by 0 bases and J by 1 base, with 6 bases of the junction left unmatched. This CDR3 spans 17 amino acids. As to this clone: The antigen remains undetermined.

The sequence came from an adult in good health. This chain joins TRBV4-3 and TRBJ2-3; 8 positions agree with TRBD2. Sample: peripheral blood, taken on day 0 of AZD1222 vaccination. The CDR3 protein is CASSQDPRRGGTDTQYF. The CDR3, as DNA: TGCGCCAGCAGCCAAGATCCACGGCGGGGGGGCACAGATACGCAGTATTTT.